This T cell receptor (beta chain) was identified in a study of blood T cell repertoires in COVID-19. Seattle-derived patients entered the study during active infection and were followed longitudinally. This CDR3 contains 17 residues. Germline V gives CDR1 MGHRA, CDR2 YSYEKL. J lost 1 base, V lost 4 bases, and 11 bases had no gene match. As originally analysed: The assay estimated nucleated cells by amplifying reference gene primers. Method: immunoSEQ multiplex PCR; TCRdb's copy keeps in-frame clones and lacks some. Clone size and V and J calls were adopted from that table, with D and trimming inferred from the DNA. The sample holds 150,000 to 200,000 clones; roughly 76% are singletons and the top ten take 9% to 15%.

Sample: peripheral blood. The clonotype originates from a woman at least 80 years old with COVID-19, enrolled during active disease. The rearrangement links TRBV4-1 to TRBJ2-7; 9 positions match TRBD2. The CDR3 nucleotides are TGCGCCAGCAGCCTCACTATAGCGGGGGTCTCTTCCTACGAGCAGTACTTC. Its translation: CASSLTIAGVSSYEQYF.